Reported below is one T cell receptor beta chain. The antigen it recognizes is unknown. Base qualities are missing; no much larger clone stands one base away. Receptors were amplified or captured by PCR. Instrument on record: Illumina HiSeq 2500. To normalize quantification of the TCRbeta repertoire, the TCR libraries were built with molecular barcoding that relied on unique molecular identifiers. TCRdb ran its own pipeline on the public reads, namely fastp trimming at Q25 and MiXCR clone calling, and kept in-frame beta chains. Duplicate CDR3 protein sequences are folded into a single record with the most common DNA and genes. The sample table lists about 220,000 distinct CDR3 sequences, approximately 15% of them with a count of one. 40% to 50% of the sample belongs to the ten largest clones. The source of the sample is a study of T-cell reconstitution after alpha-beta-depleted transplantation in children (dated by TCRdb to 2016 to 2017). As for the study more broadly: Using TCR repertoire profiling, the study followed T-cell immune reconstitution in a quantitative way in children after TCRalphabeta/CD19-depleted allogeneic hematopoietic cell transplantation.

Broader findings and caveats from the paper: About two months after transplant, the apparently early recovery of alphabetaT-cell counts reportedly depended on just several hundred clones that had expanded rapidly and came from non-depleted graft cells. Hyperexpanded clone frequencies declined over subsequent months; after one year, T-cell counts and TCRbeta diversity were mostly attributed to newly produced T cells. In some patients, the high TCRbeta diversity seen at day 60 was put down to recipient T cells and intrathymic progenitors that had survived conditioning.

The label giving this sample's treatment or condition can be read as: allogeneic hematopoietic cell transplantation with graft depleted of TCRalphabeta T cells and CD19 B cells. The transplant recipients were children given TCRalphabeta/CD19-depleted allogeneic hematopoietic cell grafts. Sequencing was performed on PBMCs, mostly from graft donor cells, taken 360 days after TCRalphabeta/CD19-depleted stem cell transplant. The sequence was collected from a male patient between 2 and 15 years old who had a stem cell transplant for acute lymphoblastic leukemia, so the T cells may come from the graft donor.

The nucleotides are TGTGCCACCAGTGATCCAGGACAGGGAAAACAAGAGACCCAGTACTTC. Its protein product is CATSDPGQGKQETQYF. Here the chain combines TRBV24-1 and TRBJ2-5, and TRBD1 aligns with 8 junction nucleotides. The germline V gene sets CDR1 to KGHDR and CDR2 to SFDVKD. Trimmed from V: 3 bases; trimmed from J: 2 bases; junction bases lacking a gene match: 7. Spanning cysteine to phenylalanine, the CDR3 consists of 16 amino acids. Only CDR3 DNA is held: 48 bases, read in frame from base 1.